This T cell receptor beta chain was found in a study of T cell repertoires in cytomegalovirus infection. Study context: Recently identified HLA-C-restricted CMV epitopes were used, and well-studied HLA-B-restricted CMV epitopes were used as well. An indication of both CMV infection and matching HLA type came from public TCR beta signatures. Study-wide results and caveats: The cumulative frequency of public TCR beta families distinguished individuals who carried CMV together with the relevant HLA. Dominant in the ex vivo response were TCR beta clonotypes restricted by HLA-C and specific for CMV.

A word on this clonotype: The target antigen is unknown.

This CDR3 has 15 residues. V was shortened by 4 bases and J by 1 base, with 13 bases between the two germline ends. The V gene's germline CDR1 is LGHNA and CDR2 YSLEER. One entry per CDR3 protein, called by TCRdb with MiXCR from the reads. The sample includes roughly 990,000 distinct CDR3 sequences, approximately 30% of them seen just once. The chain couples TRBV4-3 to TRBJ1-1; D is uncertain. The origin of this receptor is a human donor in good health (CMV status not recorded). Some clones in this sample may be carry-over from other donors' samples. Sequencing used cultured CD8+ T cells from PBMCs, obtained from culture after CMV antigen stimulation. The CDR3 nucleotides read TGCGCCAGCAGCCTCGCAAATTCCGGGAACACTGAAGCTTTCTTT. Residues: CASSLANSGNTEAFF.